One T cell receptor beta chain is described in this entry. An end of the junction does not agree with germline; a read error may underlie this. The sample is drawn from a study of blood T cell repertoires in COVID-19. TCRdb keeps only in-frame clones here, not all; method: immunoSEQ multiplex PCR. In the table there are approximately 120,000 clones, roughly 72% of which are singletons. The CDR3 extends over 14 amino acids. Germline lookup yields CDR1 LGHNA and CDR2 YNFKEQ. Specimen: peripheral blood. The clonotype originates from a man at least 80 years old with COVID-19, enrolled during active disease. The rearrangement uses TRBV4-2 and TRBJ1-1; D ambiguous. CDR3 residues: CASNQGYTDTEAFF. The CDR3 DNA is TGTGCCAGCAACCAAGGGTATACGGACACTGAAGCTTTCTTT.